These 9 T cell receptor beta chains were all obtained from the same sample, sequenced in a study of blood T cell repertoires in COVID-19. Sequencing used immunoSEQ multiplex PCR; TCRdb keeps in-frame clones, though not all of them. The table has 130,000 to 150,000 clones, approximately 80% seen once. Sequencing was done on a sample of peripheral blood. Receptors originate from a human donor in a cohort sampled during active COVID-19.

The V call is TRBV10-3, the J call TRBJ1-3; no reliable D call. Germline CDR1 and CDR2: ENHRY and SYGVKD. This CDR3 region has 14 residues. V shed 7 bases and J shed 0 bases, with 10 bases lying between them. CDR3 nucleotide sequence: TGTGCCATCATGGCCGCAAGCTCTGGAAACACCATATATTTT. Translated: CAIMAASSGNTIYF.

V usage is TRBV10-3 and J usage is TRBJ1-2; D is uncertain. The V gene lost 0 bases and the J gene lost 2 bases, with 7 bases spanning the gap. The CDR3 has 14 residues. Germline values: CDR1 ENHRY, CDR2 SYGVKD. The CDR3 protein is CAISESRGNYGYTF. The CDR3 nucleotides read TGTGCCATCAGTGAGTCTCGAGGGAACTATGGCTACACCTTC.

The chain carries TRBV7-2 and TRBJ2-2; 14 bases map to TRBD2. The CDR3 consists of 18 residues. V dropped 5 bases and J dropped 8; count of bases not matched to a gene: 13. Germline V gene sequence: CDR1 SGHTA, CDR2 FQGNSA. The CDR3 sequence: CASSPSGTSGGRRGELFF. CDR3 sequence (DNA): TGTGCCAGCAGCCCTAGCGGGACTAGCGGGGGTCGGAGAGGGGAGCTGTTTTTT.

The chain links TRBV6-1 to TRBJ2-4, with 10 nucleotides matching TRBD2. CDR1 is MNHNS and CDR2 is SASEGT in the germline V gene. The CDR3 runs to 12 residues. Losses at the gene ends were 4 bases for V and 12 bases for J; bases not matched to a gene: 3. The CDR3 is CASSVAGGYQYF. The CDR3 bases are TGTGCCAGCAGTGTAGCGGGGGGTTATCAGTACTTC.

V gene TRBV7-2 combines with J gene TRBJ1-2; D unresolved. The CDR3 has 13 amino acids. Germline V lookup: CDR1 SGHTA, CDR2 FQGNSA. Trimming pared 1 base from V and 6 bases from J, leaving 9 bases between. CDR3 coding DNA: TGTGCCAGCAGCTTAGGGGCAGGTGATGGCTACACCTTC. Translating it yields CASSLGAGDGYTF.

CDR3 in DNA: TGTGCCAGCAGCTCGGGACAGGGGCATATGGAGACCCAGTACTTC. Encoded protein: CASSSGQGHMETQYF. The rearrangement uses TRBV7-2 and TRBJ2-5; TRBD1 matches 10 bases. CDR3 length: 15 amino acids. Germline V gene lookup returns CDR1 SGHTA and CDR2 FQGNSA. The J segment lost 5 bases and the V segment lost 4 bases, leaving 7 bases of the junction unmatched.

The table lists this clone with a few counts. The rearrangement links TRBV5-4 to TRBJ2-5, with D hard to call. Germline V gene data show CDR1 as SGHNT and CDR2 as YYREEE (reference sequence). The CDR3 runs 15 residues. Trimming removed 4 bases from V and 5 bases from J, with 18 bases in between. The DNA of the CDR3 is TGTGCCAGCAGCATGCGTACAGCTGGGTTGGAGACCCAGTACTTC. This encodes CASSMRTAGLETQYF. Full variable domain (missing parts from reference TRBV5-4 and TRBJ2-5): ETGVTQSPTHLIKTRGQQVTLRCSSQSGHNTVSWYQQALGQGPQFIFQYYREEENGRGNFPPRFSGLQFPNYSSELNVNALELDDSALYLCASSMRTAGLETQYFGPGTRLLVL.

This chain joins TRBV19 and TRBJ1-2; D uncertain. Deletions cut 4 bases from V and 5 bases from J, with 17 bases between. This CDR3 spans 15 amino acids. In germline, CDR1 is LNHDA, CDR2 SQIVND (reference sequence). The CDR3 region is CASSSNEVRWYGYTF. In nucleotides, the CDR3 is TGTGCCAGTAGTAGCAATGAAGTCAGATGGTATGGCTACACCTTC.

This chain joins TRBV14 and TRBJ1-2; perhaps TRBD1 as D (6 bases). V was cut by 4 bases and J by 1 base, with 16 bases left in between. The germline CDR1 and CDR2 sequences are SGHDN and FVKESK. The CDR3 has 16 residues. The CDR3 reads CASSRRTGSLNYGYTF. The CDR3 nucleotides are TGTGCCAGCAGCCGCCGCACAGGGTCCCTTAACTATGGCTACACCTTC.